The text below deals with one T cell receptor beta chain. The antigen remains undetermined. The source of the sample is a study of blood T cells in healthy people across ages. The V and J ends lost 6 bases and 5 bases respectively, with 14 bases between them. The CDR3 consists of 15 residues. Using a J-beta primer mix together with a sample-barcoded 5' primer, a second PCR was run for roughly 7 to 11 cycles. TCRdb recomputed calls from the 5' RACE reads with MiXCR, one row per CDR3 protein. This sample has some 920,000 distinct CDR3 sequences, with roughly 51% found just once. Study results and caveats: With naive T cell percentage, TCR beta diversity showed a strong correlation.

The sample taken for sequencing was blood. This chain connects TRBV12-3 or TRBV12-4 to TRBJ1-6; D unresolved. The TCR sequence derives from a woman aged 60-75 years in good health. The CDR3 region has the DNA TGTGCCAGCAGGTCCAGGACCACCAATAATTCACCCCTCCACTTT. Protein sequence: CASRSRTTNNSPLHF.